This TCR beta chain was identified during a study of early T cells in non-severe SARS-CoV-2 infection. CDR1 and CDR2 (germline): SGHVS, FNYEAQ. The CDR3 has 14 amino acids. V dropped 3 bases and J dropped 5; count of bases not matched to a gene: 4. Each CDR3 protein gets one entry after TCRdb re-called the 5' RACE reads with MiXCR. The sample consists of 60,000 to 90,000 distinct CDR3 sequences, over 9% of them appearing once. The sequencing sample was made of whole blood. V and J are TRBV7-6 and TRBJ2-3, with 8 nucleotides matching TRBD2. The sequence was collected from an adult who was a healthcare worker with PCR-confirmed SARS-CoV-2 infection or an uninfected control (not recorded which). CDR3 in DNA: TGTGCCAGCAGCTTGGGACTAGGAAGAGATACGCAGTATTTT. Translating it yields CASSLGLGRDTQYF.